The 12 T cell receptor beta chains given below trace back to one sample, sequenced in a study of blood T cell repertoires in COVID-19 (dated by TCRdb to 2019 to 2021). Libraries were made using the immunoSEQ multiplex PCR assay. TCRdb provides this immuneACCESS table in a form limited to in-frame rearrangements. Some clones are lacking; in checked studies, under half of them reflect an unresolved V gene, and why the rest are absent is not known. The sample table contains about 150,000 clones; only one count was recorded for approximately 80% of them. 5% of the sample is held by the ten biggest clonotypes. The sequencing sample was made of peripheral blood. The receptors were gathered from a woman between 45 and 65 years old with acute or convalescent COVID-19.

The chain employs TRBV19 and TRBJ2-5; TRBD1 is a possible D gene (5 bases). Germline loops: CDR1 LNHDA, CDR2 SQIVND (reference sequence). There are 14 residues in the CDR3. Trimming left V 5 bases short and J 2 bases short, with 12 bases between. CDR3 in amino acids: CASSWQGDQETQYF. The CDR3 DNA is TGTGCCAGTAGTTGGCAGGGCGATCAAGAGACCCAGTACTTC.

The chain employs TRBV27 and TRBJ2-4; 12 bases match TRBD2. The CDR3 contains 17 residues. Per the germline V gene, CDR1 is MNHEY and CDR2 is SMNVEV (reference sequence). The V and J ends lost 4 bases and 8 bases, in that order; junction bases with no gene match: 12. CDR3 sequence (DNA): TGTGCCAGCAGTTCCCGGGCTAGCGGGGGGGCCCAGGACATTCAGTACTTC. The encoded protein is CASSSRASGGAQDIQYF.

V is TRBV5-1 and J is TRBJ1-4; no clear D gene. This CDR3 contains 15 residues. The V end lost 5 bases, the J end lost 0 bases, and 11 bases lay between the germline ends. Per the germline V gene, CDR1 is SGHRS and CDR2 is YFSETQ. CDR3 loop: CASRSGVATNEKLFF. The CDR3 coding sequence is TGCGCCAGCAGATCCGGAGTTGCAACTAATGAAAAACTGTTTTTT.

This clone appeared a few times. The V gene is TRBV11-2, the J gene TRBJ2-7; 12 bases are shared with TRBD1. This CDR3 region has 14 residues. Germline V gene lookup returns CDR1 SGHAT and CDR2 FQNNGV. V dropped 5 bases and J dropped 7; count of bases not matched to a gene: 6. The CDR3 DNA follows: TGTGCCAGCAGCCCGGGACAGGGGGCCGAAGAGCAGTACTTC. This sequence encodes CASSPGQGAEEQYF.

The V call is TRBV19, the J call TRBJ1-5; D is undetermined. Trimming took 4 bases from V and 0 from J, leaving 19 bases between them. This CDR3 is 18 amino acids long. The V gene's germline CDR1 is LNHDA and CDR2 SQIVND (reference sequence). The CDR3 protein is CASSNEETHANSNQPQHF. Here the CDR3 DNA reads TGTGCCAGTAGTAATGAAGAAACTCACGCCAATAGCAATCAGCCCCAGCATTTT.

A word on this clone: Other DNA sequences within the sample encode an identical CDR3. The chain links TRBV19 to TRBJ2-7, with D maybe TRBD2 (6 bases). This CDR3 is 14 amino acids long. V was clipped by 3 bases and J by 1 base, with 10 bases between them. Germline V lookup: CDR1 LNHDA, CDR2 SQIVND (reference sequence). Written as DNA, the CDR3 is TGTGCCAGTAGTATCGGGACTGGATCCTACGAGCAGTACTTC. It is translated as CASSIGTGSYEQYF.

V gene TRBV10-3 combines with J gene TRBJ1-6, with 10 bases identical to TRBD1. Germline V lookup: CDR1 ENHRY, CDR2 SYGVKD. The CDR3 has 16 residues. The trim removed 3 bases at V and 6 bases at J, leaving 5 bases unmatched. CDR3 in amino acids: CAISEGQGGGNSPLHF. In DNA, the CDR3 is TGTGCCATCAGTGAAGGACAGGGGGGCGGTAATTCACCCCTCCACTTT.

This clone showed up just once. V usage is TRBV30 and J usage is TRBJ2-7, with 12 bases fitting TRBD2. The CDR3 is made up of 14 amino acids. The germline V gene encodes CDR1 GTSNPN and CDR2 SVGIG (reference sequence). The V and J ends lost 5 bases and 5 bases, in that order; junction bases with no gene match: 7. The CDR3 DNA reads TGTGCCTGGGACCGCGGACTAGCGGGGAACGAGCAGTACTTC. Its translation is CAWDRGLAGNEQYF.

This rearrangement joins TRBV28 to TRBJ1-2, with 7 bases identical to TRBD1. V dropped 3 bases and J dropped 6; count of bases not matched to a gene: 16. The germline V gene encodes CDR1 MDHEN and CDR2 SYDVKM. The CDR3 covers 17 residues. This CDR3 reads CASSFARGRSTTHGYTF. CDR3 DNA sequence: TGTGCCAGCAGTTTCGCGAGGGGGCGTAGTACAACTCATGGCTACACCTTC.

The chain joins TRBV27 to TRBJ1-5; a weak D match, TRBD1 (5 bases). The germline V gene has CDR1 MNHEY and CDR2 SMNVEV (reference sequence). This CDR3 is built from 16 residues. The V end was cut by 2 bases, the J end by 1 base, with 12 bases between. For the CDR3, the DNA is TGTGCCAGCAGTTTAAAGGGGTCGACAAGCAATCAGCCCCAGCATTTT. Translated: CASSLKGSTSNQPQHF.

This chain uses TRBV11-1 with TRBJ2-1; perhaps TRBD2 as D (7 bases). The V end lost 5 bases, the J end lost 9 bases, and 17 bases lay between the germline ends. This CDR3 region has 14 residues. Germline V gene data show CDR1 as SGHAT and CDR2 as FQDESV (reference sequence). The CDR3 region has the DNA TGTGCCAGCAGCCCGCAACAGGGAGGGTCTGAGCAGTTCTTC. Translation gives CASSPQQGGSEQFF.

The V call is TRBV11-2, the J call TRBJ2-7; 7 bases line up with TRBD2. The CDR3 spans 13 residues. The germline V gene has CDR1 SGHAT and CDR2 FQNNGV. V dropped 3 bases and J dropped 9; count of bases not matched to a gene: 8. The CDR3 DNA sequence: TGTGCCAGCAGCTTCCCCGGGGAGGGAGCGCAGTACTTC. Its protein product is CASSFPGEGAQYF.